Listed below are T cell receptor beta chains from one sample, sequenced in a study of cytomegalovirus exposure and HLA in healthy donors. Only in-frame clones appear in the TCRdb table, and some are missing; sequencing was by immunoSEQ multiplex PCR. This sample carries about 130,000 clones, 70% to 85% of them seen once, and the ten largest clones take around 3%. Sequenced material: PBMCs. These receptor sequences come from a boy between 2 and 15 years old in good health and CMV-seronegative. Both conserved end residues are part of each CDR3. D genes are given only for firm matches. Not all rows give a size; the values are once, few, many and, for expanded clones, a class.

-	14	TRBJ2-7	TRBD1	TRBV4-3	CASSLGQGSYEQYF	TGCGCCAGCAGCCTCGGACAGGGATCCTACGAGCAGTACTTC
-	13	TRBJ1-1	-	TRBV7-2	CASSLVHWEGAFF	TGTGCCAGCAGCTTAGTGCATTGGGAGGGAGCTTTCTTT
-	15	TRBJ1-6	-	TRBV5-1	CASSLAHGYNSPLHF	TGCGCCAGCAGCTTGGCCCACGGGTATAATTCACCCCTCCACTTT
-	13	TRBJ2-3	-	TRBV4-1	CASKNPLGDTQYF	TGCGCCAGCAAAAACCCCCTCGGAGATACGCAGTATTTT
-	16	TRBJ2-3	TRBD1	TRBV5-8	CASSFGIRGPLDTQYF	TGTGCCAGCAGCTTTGGGATCAGGGGGCCGCTGGATACGCAGTATTTT
-	13	TRBJ1-2	-	TRBV7-9	CASSLQGWDGYTF	TGTGCCAGCAGCTTACAGGGTTGGGATGGCTACACCTTC
-	13	TRBJ1-4	-	TRBV10-3	CAISEGGNEKLFF	TGTGCCATCAGTGAAGGCGGGAATGAAAAACTGTTTTTT
-	14	TRBJ2-3	TRBD1	TRBV5-1	CASSLDRDTDTQYF	TGCGCCAGCAGCCTTGACAGGGACACAGATACGCAGTATTTT
-	15	TRBJ1-2	-	TRBV4-1	CASSQDWGGRYGYTF	TGCGCCAGCAGCCAAGATTGGGGAGGGCGGTATGGCTACACCTTC
-	14	TRBJ1-2	-	TRBV19	CASRSSGQLNGYTF	TGTGCCAGTCGAAGTAGTGGGCAGCTAAATGGCTACACCTTC
-	16	TRBJ1-2	-	TRBV6-1	CASSELLVVLDYGYTF	TGTGCCAGCAGTGAACTTCTGGTTGTACTGGACTATGGCTACACCTTC
-	16	TRBJ2-3	TRBD2	TRBV7-2	CASSSDSGRYTDTQYF	TGTGCCAGCAGCTCCGATAGCGGGAGATACACAGATACGCAGTATTTT
-	12	TRBJ1-2	TRBD1	TRBV6-5	CASSRQGRGYTF	TGTGCCAGCAGCCGACAGGGCCGCGGCTACACCTTC
few	15	TRBJ2-1	TRBD2	TRBV6-1	CASSLTSGTYNEQFF	TGTGCCAGCAGTTTAACTAGCGGGACCTACAATGAGCAGTTCTTC
-	14	TRBJ2-4	TRBD1	TRBV5-1	CASSGNRGSNIQYF	TGCGCCAGCAGCGGCAACAGGGGATCTAACATTCAGTACTTC
-	15	TRBJ1-2	TRBD1	TRBV18	CASSRDRGLRNGYTF	TGTGCCAGCTCACGAGACAGGGGTTTACGGAATGGCTACACCTTC
-	14	TRBJ1-2	-	TRBV6-5	CASSYTPYRDYYTF	TGTGCCAGCAGTTACACGCCCTACAGGGATTACTACACCTTC
few	17	TRBJ2-2	TRBD2	TRBV25-1	CASSLLAGGMNTGELFF	TGTGCCAGCAGCCTACTAGCGGGAGGGATGAACACCGGGGAGCTGTTTTTT
-	14	TRBJ1-2	-	TRBV19	CASSITGLLYGYTF	TGTGCCAGTAGTATAACAGGTCTGCTCTATGGCTACACCTTC
-	13	TRBJ2-1	-	TRBV19	CAGSRGRGGEQFF	TGTGCCGGAAGTCGGGGGCGCGGGGGTGAGCAGTTCTTC
-	10	TRBJ1-2	-	TRBV29-1	CSVAGVGYTF	TGCAGCGTTGCAGGGGTTGGCTACACCTTC
few	15	TRBJ1-5	-	TRBV6-5	CASSYSFEGGQPQHF	TGTGCCAGCAGTTACTCGTTCGAAGGGGGTCAGCCCCAGCATTTT
-	14	TRBJ2-2	-	TRBV7-9	CASRTAGGTGELFF	TGTGCCAGCCGTACCGCAGGGGGGACCGGGGAGCTGTTTTTT
-	15	TRBJ1-3	TRBD1	TRBV2	CASSVGQISGNTIYF	TGTGCCAGCAGTGTGGGACAGATCTCTGGAAACACCATATATTTT
-	15	TRBJ2-3	TRBD1	TRBV5-1	CASSLTTTGQDTQYF	TGCGCCAGCAGCTTGACCACCACGGGACAGGATACGCAGTATTTT
-	16	TRBJ2-7	-	TRBV7-2	CASSPKRGQLAYEQYF	TGTGCCAGCAGCCCGAAAAGGGGTCAGCTGGCCTACGAGCAGTACTTC
few	14	TRBJ2-5	TRBD2	TRBV7-9	CASSSRGGRSTQYF	TGTGCCAGCAGCTCCCGGGGGGGCCGGTCGACCCAGTACTTC
few	13	TRBJ1-2	TRBD1	TRBV9	CASTGQGSYGYTF	TGTGCCAGCACCGGACAGGGATCCTATGGCTACACCTTC
-	16	TRBJ1-5	TRBD1	TRBV6-6	CASSGGTGDPVGPQHF	TGTGCCAGCAGTGGCGGGACAGGAGACCCAGTGGGGCCCCAGCATTTT
-	13	TRBJ2-5	-	TRBV2	CASSGVTLETQYF	TGTGCCAGCAGTGGAGTTACTCTAGAGACCCAGTACTTC
once	14	TRBJ1-1	TRBD1	TRBV7-8	CASSLAGGTVEAFF	TGTGCCAGCAGCTTAGCTGGGGGGACAGTTGAAGCTTTCTTT
-	15	TRBJ1-1	-	TRBV15	CATSRDPQGGTEAFF	TGTGCCACCAGCAGAGATCCTCAGGGTGGCACTGAAGCTTTCTTT
once	15	TRBJ2-3	TRBD2	TRBV7-8	CASSPRLAGGDTQYF	TGTGCCAGCAGCCCCCGACTAGCGGGGGGGGATACGCAGTATTTT
-	11	TRBJ2-1	-	TRBV13	CASSRNCEQFF	TGTGCCAGCAGCCGTAATTGTGAGCAGTTCTTC
-	15	TRBJ2-6	-	TRBV6-5	CASNSLQSGANVLTF	TGTGCCAGCAACAGCCTACAGTCGGGGGCCAACGTCCTGACTTTC
-	16	TRBJ2-3	TRBD1	TRBV7-9	CASSLGQGGHTDTQYF	TGTGCCAGCAGCTTAGGACAGGGGGGACACACAGATACGCAGTATTTT
-	17	TRBJ2-1	TRBD2	TRBV10-1	CASSEVGQRGIYNEQFF	TGCGCCAGCAGTGAGGTAGGCCAGCGGGGAATATACAATGAGCAGTTCTTC
-	15	TRBJ2-6	-	TRBV29-1	CSVGQLSSGANVLTF	TGCAGCGTCGGACAGCTTAGCTCTGGGGCCAACGTCCTGACTTTC
-	16	TRBJ2-2	-	TRBV7-9	CSSSLGSGSITGELFF	TGTTCCAGCAGCTTAGGTTCAGGGTCGATCACCGGGGAGCTGTTTTTT
-	14	TRBJ2-5	-	TRBV13	CASSFPGAEETQYF	TGTGCCAGCAGCTTCCCTGGGGCGGAAGAGACCCAGTACTTC
-	14	TRBJ1-1	-	TRBV19	CASSAARGHTEAFF	TGTGCCAGTAGTGCCGCCAGGGGCCACACTGAAGCTTTCTTT
-	17	TRBJ1-6	TRBD1	TRBV19	CASSSQTPQGAGSPLHF	TGTGCCAGTAGTTCCCAAACTCCCCAGGGGGCCGGATCACCCCTCCACTTT
-	14	TRBJ2-7	-	TRBV13	CASSLGPVLYEQYF	TGTGCCAGCAGCTTAGGGCCGGTTTTATACGAGCAGTACTTC
few	15	TRBJ1-5	-	TRBV6-1	CASSEVPGGNQPQHF	TGTGCCAGCAGTGAAGTACCAGGGGGCAATCAGCCCCAGCATTTT
-	15	TRBJ2-1	TRBD1	TRBV7-7	CASSLGQDTYNEQFF	TGTGCTAGCAGCTTAGGACAGGATACCTACAATGAGCAGTTCTTC
-	14	TRBJ2-2	TRBD1	TRBV7-9	CASSLTGGTGELFF	TGTGCCAGCAGCCTCACAGGGGGCACCGGGGAGCTGTTTTTT
-	14	TRBJ2-1	TRBD2	TRBV10-2	CASSPGLGINEQFF	TGCGCCAGCAGTCCGGGACTAGGTATTAATGAGCAGTTCTTC
-	14	TRBJ1-3	TRBD1	TRBV2	CASSLDRAGNTIYF	TGTGCCAGCAGTCTGGACAGGGCTGGAAACACCATATATTTT
once	16	TRBJ1-1	-	TRBV6-5	CASSYSNIGDPIKAFF	TGTGCCAGCAGTTACTCGAATATAGGGGATCCCATTAAGGCTTTCTTT
once	15	TRBJ2-7	TRBD2	TRBV14	CASSQLAGGPYEQYF	TGTGCCAGCAGCCAACTAGCGGGGGGGCCCTACGAGCAGTACTTC
-	14	TRBJ2-2	-	TRBV6-5	CASSSQAEGGELFF	TGTGCCAGCAGTTCCCAGGCGGAGGGCGGGGAGCTGTTTTTT
-	14	TRBJ1-1	-	TRBV2	CASSEEGDVREAFF	TGTGCCAGCAGTGAAGAGGGGGACGTAAGGGAAGCTTTCTTT
-	16	TRBJ2-2	TRBD1	TRBV7-4	CASSLTGTGGGGELFF	TGTGCCAGCAGCCTTACCGGGACAGGGGGCGGCGGGGAGCTGTTTTTT
-	15	TRBJ2-1	TRBD2	TRBV29-1	CSVPVAGGPGNEQFF	TGCAGCGTGCCCGTAGCGGGAGGGCCGGGGAATGAGCAGTTCTTC
-	10	TRBJ1-1	TRBD1	TRBV30	CAFQGGQAFF	TGTGCCTTTCAAGGGGGCCAAGCTTTCTTT
-	18	TRBJ1-1	TRBD1	TRBV29-1	CSVEGSRTGAVVGTEAFF	TGCAGCGTTGAGGGGTCCCGGACAGGGGCCGTCGTAGGCACTGAAGCTTTCTTT
-	17	TRBJ1-6	-	TRBV19	CASSIDRQISYNSPLHF	TGTGCCAGTAGTATAGATCGACAGATCTCCTATAATTCACCCCTCCACTTT
-	16	TRBJ2-1	TRBD2	TRBV19	CASSIRTSGAWDEQFF	TGTGCCAGTAGTATCAGGACTAGCGGGGCGTGGGATGAGCAGTTCTTC
-	14	TRBJ1-5	-	TRBV7-2	CASSLNELYQPQHF	TGTGCCAGCAGCTTAAACGAGCTCTATCAGCCCCAGCATTTT
-	18	TRBJ1-3	-	TRBV4-1	CASSQGRGRDFSGNTIYF	TGCGCCAGCAGCCAAGGGAGGGGACGGGACTTCTCTGGAAACACCATATATTTT